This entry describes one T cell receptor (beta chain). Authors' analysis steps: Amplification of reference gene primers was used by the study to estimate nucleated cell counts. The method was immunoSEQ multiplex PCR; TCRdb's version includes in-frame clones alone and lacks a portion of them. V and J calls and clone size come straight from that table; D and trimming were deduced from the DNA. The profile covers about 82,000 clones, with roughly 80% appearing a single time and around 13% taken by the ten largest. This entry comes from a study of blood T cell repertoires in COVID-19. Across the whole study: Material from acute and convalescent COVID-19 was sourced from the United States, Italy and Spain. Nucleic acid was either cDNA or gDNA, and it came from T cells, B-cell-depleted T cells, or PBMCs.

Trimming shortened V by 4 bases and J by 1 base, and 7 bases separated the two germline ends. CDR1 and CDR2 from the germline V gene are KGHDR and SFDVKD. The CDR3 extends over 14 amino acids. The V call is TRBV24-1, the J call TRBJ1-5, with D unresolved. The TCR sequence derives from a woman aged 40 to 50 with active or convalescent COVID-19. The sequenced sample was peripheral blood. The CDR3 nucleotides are TGTGCCACCAGTGACGGTTGGAGCAATCAGCCCCAGCATTTT. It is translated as CATSDGWSNQPQHF.